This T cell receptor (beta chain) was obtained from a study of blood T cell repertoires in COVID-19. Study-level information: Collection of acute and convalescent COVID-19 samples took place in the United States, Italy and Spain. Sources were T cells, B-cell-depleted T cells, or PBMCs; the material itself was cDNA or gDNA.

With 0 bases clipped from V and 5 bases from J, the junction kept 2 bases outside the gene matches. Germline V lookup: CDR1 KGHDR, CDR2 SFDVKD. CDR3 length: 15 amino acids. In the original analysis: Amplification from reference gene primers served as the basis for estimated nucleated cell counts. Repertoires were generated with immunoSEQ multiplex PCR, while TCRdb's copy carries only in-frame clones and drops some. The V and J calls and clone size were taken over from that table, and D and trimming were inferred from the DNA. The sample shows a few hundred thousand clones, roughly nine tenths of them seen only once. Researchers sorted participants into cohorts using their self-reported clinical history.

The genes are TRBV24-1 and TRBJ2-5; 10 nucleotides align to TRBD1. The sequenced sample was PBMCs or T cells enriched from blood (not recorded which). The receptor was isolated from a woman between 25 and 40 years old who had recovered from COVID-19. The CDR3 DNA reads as TGTGCCACCAGTGATTTGGGACAGGGGGTGGAGACCCAGTACTTC. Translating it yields CATSDLGQGVETQYF.